The 19 T cell receptor beta chains listed next were all sequenced from one sample in a study of shared clonotypes between healthy human individuals. Produced via immunoSEQ multiplex PCR; TCRdb's table is partial and in-frame only. The data hold 1.5 million to 1.9 million clones, with under 99% observed a single time. Sequenced: naive CD4+ T cells sorted from blood. Specified subset: CD45RA+ positively selected. The receptors originated from a man aged 30-40 years in good health.

The CDR3 is CASSPLRAGRVAAAYEQYF. CDR3 nucleotides: TGTGCCAGCTCACCCCTCCGGGCAGGGCGGGTAGCGGCCGCCTACGAGCAGTACTTC. V and J are TRBV18 and TRBJ2-7; D may be TRBD2 (6 bases). CDR1 is KGHSH and CDR2 is LQKENI in the germline V gene. CDR3 length: 19 residues. Trimming cost V 3 bases and J 2 bases, with 26 bases left between them.

The chain combines TRBV5-4 with TRBJ1-2; the match to TRBD1 covers 10 bases. The germline V gene encodes CDR1 SGHNT and CDR2 YYREEE (reference sequence). The CDR3 extends over 15 amino acids. V lost 1 base to trimming and J lost 9 bases; unmatched junction nucleotides: 9. The CDR3 spells CASSLLDRGLHRYTF. The CDR3 DNA reads as TGTGCCAGCAGCTTGTTAGACAGGGGGCTTCATCGCTACACCTTC.

V is TRBV5-6 and J is TRBJ1-5; D perhaps matches TRBD1 (6 bases). The V and J ends lost 2 bases and 6 bases respectively, with 9 bases between them. Germline assignment: CDR1 SGHDT and CDR2 YYEEEE. CDR3 length: 13 amino acids. The DNA for the CDR3 is TGTGCCAGCAGCTTAGGGGGAGGTCAGCCCCAGCATTTT. The encoded protein is CASSLGGGQPQHF.

The gene calls are TRBV11-2 and TRBJ2-5; 8 bases are shared with TRBD2. The length of the CDR3 is 17 residues. V gave up 7 bases and J gave up 2 bases; unmatched junction bases: 15. The germline gives CDR1 SGHAT, CDR2 FQNNGV. CDR3 DNA sequence: TGTGCCAGCACCCGACGGGAGACTAGCGACTTACAAGAGACCCAGTACTTC. It is translated as CASTRRETSDLQETQYF.

The rearrangement uses TRBV5-4 and TRBJ2-3; D assignment may be TRBD1 or TRBD2 (5 bases each). Germline V gene data show CDR1 as SGHNT and CDR2 as YYREEE (reference sequence). The V and J ends lost 5 bases and 0 bases respectively, with 13 bases between them. CDR3 size: 15 residues. CDR3 region: CASREADTSTDTQYF. The DNA of the CDR3 is TGTGCCAGCAGAGAAGCGGACACTAGCACAGATACGCAGTATTTT.

The rearrangement links TRBV28 to TRBJ2-7, with TRBD1 identical over 7 bases. This CDR3 comprises 16 residues. The junction had 13 bases not matched to a gene; V was cut back by 6 bases and J by 2 bases. Germline loops: CDR1 MDHEN, CDR2 SYDVKM. CDR3 protein: CASRDANRGPTYEQYF. In DNA, the CDR3 is TGTGCCAGCAGGGATGCAAACAGGGGCCCCACCTACGAGCAGTACTTC.

The rearrangement links TRBV27 to TRBJ2-1; 8 bases map to TRBD2. J was trimmed by 7 bases and V by 8 bases; bases with no gene match: 10. The CDR3 contains 14 residues. Germline assignment: CDR1 MNHEY and CDR2 SMNVEV (reference sequence). Here the CDR3 reads CASSEREPWNEQFF. The CDR3 coding sequence is TGTGCCAGCTCAGAGCGGGAGCCGTGGAATGAGCAGTTCTTC.

The chain employs TRBV2 and TRBJ2-3; 11 positions agree with TRBD1. J was trimmed by 3 bases and V by 4 bases; bases with no gene match: 3. The CDR3 has 15 residues. CDR1 and CDR2 from the germline V gene are SNHLY and FYNNEI. The CDR3 sequence: CASSGRDRGTDTQYF. Written as DNA, the CDR3 is TGTGCCAGCAGTGGGAGGGACAGGGGGACAGATACGCAGTATTTT.

The chain employs TRBV29-1 and TRBJ2-1, with D perhaps matching TRBD2 (6 bases). There are 15 residues in the CDR3. Germline lookup yields CDR1 SQVTM and CDR2 ANQGSEA. Trimming shortened V by 2 bases and J by 4 bases, and 15 bases separated the two germline ends. CDR3 region: CSVETPTSPYNEQFF. The CDR3 coding sequence is TGCAGCGTTGAAACACCGACTAGTCCGTACAATGAGCAGTTCTTC.

The gene calls are TRBV27 and TRBJ2-1; 8 positions match TRBD2. Trimming took 6 bases from V and 6 from J; bases not matched to a gene: 7. In germline, CDR1 is MNHEY, CDR2 SMNVEV (reference sequence). This CDR3 is 14 amino acids long. In nucleotides, the CDR3 is TGTGCCAGCAGGGGACTAGTAAGAGGCAATGAGCAGTTCTTC. Translating gives CASRGLVRGNEQFF.

The chain links TRBV29-1 to TRBJ2-7, with 9 bases aligning to TRBD2. Germline-derived CDR1 and CDR2 are SQVTM and ANQGSEA. The CDR3 totals 14 residues. The V gene end was trimmed by 5 bases and the J gene end by 1 base; junction bases not matched to a gene: 6. The DNA of the CDR3 is TGCAGCGTTCGTGGACTAGCGCGTTCCTACGAGCAGTACTTC. Encoded protein: CSVRGLARSYEQYF.

The rearrangement links TRBV9 to TRBJ2-2, with unresolved D. Trimming left V 0 bases short and J 7 bases short, with 10 bases between. Germline CDR1 and CDR2: SGDLS and YYNGEE. CDR3 length: 14 residues. The CDR3 DNA is TGTGCCAGCAGCGTAGCTGGGTCCCACGGGGAGCTGTTTTTT. Translation: CASSVAGSHGELFF.

About this clone itself: Different DNA sequences within this sample yield the same CDR3. This chain's CDR3 is CASSQARPGELFF. The CDR3 nucleotides are TGTGCCAGCAGCCAAGCGAGGCCCGGGGAGCTGTTTTTT. V usage is TRBV14 and J usage is TRBJ2-2; D gene unclear. CDR3 length: 13 amino acids. Germline V gives CDR1 SGHDN, CDR2 FVKESK. V lost 1 base and J 6 bases, leaving 6 bases between the germline ends.

V gene TRBV15 combines with J gene TRBJ2-7; no clear D. The germline CDR1 and CDR2 sequences are LNHNV and YYDKDF (reference sequence). The ends were cut back, 0 bases at V and 7 bases at J, with 13 bases in the middle. The CDR3 extends over 14 amino acids. DNA of the CDR3: TGTGCCACCAGCAGAGATTCGACGGCGCGGGAGCAGTACTTC. Translated: CATSRDSTAREQYF.

The rearrangement uses TRBV10-2 and TRBJ2-3, with D possibly TRBD2 on 5 matching bases. In germline, CDR1 is WSHSY, CDR2 SAAADI. V was clipped by 2 bases and J by 6 bases, with 21 bases between them. This CDR3 has 17 amino acids. The CDR3 nucleotides are TGCGCCAGCAGTGAGGATGGCTGGAGAGGGAATCGGGATACGCAGTATTTT. Its translation is CASSEDGWRGNRDTQYF.

This chain connects TRBV10-3 to TRBJ2-2; unclear D gene. Germline CDR1 and CDR2: ENHRY and SYGVKD. With 6 bases removed from V and 0 bases from J, the gap between germline ends came to 11 bases. This CDR3 region has 15 residues. The CDR3 bases are TGTGCCATCAGGTACGGCCCCGCGAACACCGGGGAGCTGTTTTTT. It encodes CAIRYGPANTGELFF.

This chain connects TRBV7-9 to TRBJ2-7, with a possible D match to TRBD2 (5 bases). V lost 2 bases, J lost 3 bases, and 23 bases lay in between. The CDR3 has 18 amino acids. CDR1 and CDR2 from the germline V gene are SEHNR and FQNEAQ (reference sequence). CDR3 protein: CASSLTGLVGEWGYEQYF. The CDR3 DNA is TGTGCCAGCAGCTTAACGGGGTTGGTTGGGGAGTGGGGCTACGAGCAGTACTTC.

V is TRBV7-2 and J is TRBJ1-4, with D perhaps matching TRBD1 (6 bases). CDR1 is SGHTA and CDR2 is FQGNSA in the germline V gene. This CDR3 is built from 15 residues. V was pared by 0 bases and J by 4 bases, with 9 bases between. The CDR3 here is CASSLAGGGNEKLFF. CDR3 sequence (DNA): TGTGCCAGCAGCTTAGCAGGGGGAGGTAATGAAAAACTGTTTTTT.

Only one count was recorded for this clone. The chain uses TRBV5-1 and TRBJ2-7; 8 bases fit TRBD1. This CDR3 contains 15 residues. Trimming removed 1 base from V and 2 bases from J; junction bases left unmatched: 5. The germline gives CDR1 SGHRS, CDR2 YFSETQ. The CDR3 region has the DNA TGCGCCAGCAGCTTGACGGCAGGGGGCCCCTACGAGCAGTACTTC. Translated, it gives CASSLTAGGPYEQYF. The complete variable domain, with remaining parts taken from reference TRBV5-1 and TRBJ2-7, reads KAGVTQTPRYLIKTRGQQVTLSCSPISGHRSVSWYQQTPGQGLQFLFEYFSETQRNKGNFPGRFSGRQFSNSRSEMNVSTLELGDSALYLCASSLTAGGPYEQYFGPGTRLTVT.